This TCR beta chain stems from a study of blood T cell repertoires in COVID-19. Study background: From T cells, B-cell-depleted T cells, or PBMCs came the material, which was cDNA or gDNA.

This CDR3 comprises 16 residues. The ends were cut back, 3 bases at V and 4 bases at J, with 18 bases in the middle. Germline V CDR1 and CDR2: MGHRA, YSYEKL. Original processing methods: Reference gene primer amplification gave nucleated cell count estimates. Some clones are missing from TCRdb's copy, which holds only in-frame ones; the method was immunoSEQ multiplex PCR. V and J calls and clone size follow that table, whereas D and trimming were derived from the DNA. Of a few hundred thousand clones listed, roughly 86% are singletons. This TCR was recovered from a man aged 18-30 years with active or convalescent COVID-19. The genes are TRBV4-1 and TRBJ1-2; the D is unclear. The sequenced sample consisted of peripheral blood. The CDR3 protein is CASSHLGSSTTYGYTF. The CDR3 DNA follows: TGCGCCAGCAGCCACCTCGGGTCCTCAACGACCTATGGCTACACCTTC.